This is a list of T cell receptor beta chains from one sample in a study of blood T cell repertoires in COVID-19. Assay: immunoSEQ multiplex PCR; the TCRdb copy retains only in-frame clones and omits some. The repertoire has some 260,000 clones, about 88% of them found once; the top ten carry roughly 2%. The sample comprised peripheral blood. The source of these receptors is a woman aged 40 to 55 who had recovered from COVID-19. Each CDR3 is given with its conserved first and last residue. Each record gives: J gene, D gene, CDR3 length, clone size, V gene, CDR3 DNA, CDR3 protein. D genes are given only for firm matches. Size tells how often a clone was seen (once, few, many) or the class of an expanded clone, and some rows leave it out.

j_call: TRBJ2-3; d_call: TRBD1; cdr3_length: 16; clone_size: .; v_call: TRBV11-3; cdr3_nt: TGTGCCAGCAGCCCTAGGACAGGGCTAAGCACAGATACGCAGTATTTT; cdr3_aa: CASSPRTGLSTDTQYF
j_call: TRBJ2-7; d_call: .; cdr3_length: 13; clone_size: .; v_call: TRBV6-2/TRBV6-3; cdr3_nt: TGTGCCAGCAGTTACTCCTCTACCTACGAGCAGTACTTC; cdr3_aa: CASSYSSTYEQYF
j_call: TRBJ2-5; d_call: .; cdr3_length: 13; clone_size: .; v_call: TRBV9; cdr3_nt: TGTGCCAGCAGCGCGGAGGTGATGGCGACCCAGTACTTC; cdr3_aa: CASSAEVMATQYF
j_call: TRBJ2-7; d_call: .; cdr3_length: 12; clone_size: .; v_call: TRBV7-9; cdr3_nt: TGTGCCAGCAGATCCGGCGGCTACGAGCAGTACTTC; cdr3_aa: CASRSGGYEQYF
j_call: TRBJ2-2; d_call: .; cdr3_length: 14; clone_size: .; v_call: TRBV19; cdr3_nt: TGTGCCAGTAGGGCCAGGGGAAACACCGGGGAGCTGTTTTTT; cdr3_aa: CASRARGNTGELFF
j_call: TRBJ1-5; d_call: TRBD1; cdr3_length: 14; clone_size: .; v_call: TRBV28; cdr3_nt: TGTGCCAGCAGTAAAGGGGGCGGCAATCAGCCCCAGCATTTT; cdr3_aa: CASSKGGGNQPQHF
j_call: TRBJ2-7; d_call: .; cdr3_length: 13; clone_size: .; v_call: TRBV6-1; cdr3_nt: TGTGCCAGCAGTGAACACAGCTCCTACGAGCAGTACTTC; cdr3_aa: CASSEHSSYEQYF
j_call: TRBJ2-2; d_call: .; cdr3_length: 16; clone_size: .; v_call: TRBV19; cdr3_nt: TGTGCCAGTGGGCGCCGGGCCGCCGGAGGATCCGGGGAGCTGTTTTTT; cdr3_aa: CASGRRAAGGSGELFF
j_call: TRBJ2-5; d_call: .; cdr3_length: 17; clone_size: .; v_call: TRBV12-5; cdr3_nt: TGTGCTAGTGGTTTGGGGGTGGTGTCGCCCGGGGAGGAGACCCAGTACTTC; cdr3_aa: CASGLGVVSPGEETQYF
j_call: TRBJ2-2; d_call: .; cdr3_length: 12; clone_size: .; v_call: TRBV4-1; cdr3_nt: TGCGCCAGCAGCCCTTTCGGGGGGGAGCTGTTTTTT; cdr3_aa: CASSPFGGELFF
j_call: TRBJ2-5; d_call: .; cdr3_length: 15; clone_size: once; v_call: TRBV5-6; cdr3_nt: TGTGCCAGCAGCTTAAGGGGGGGTCTGGGAGAGACCCAGTACTTC; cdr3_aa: CASSLRGGLGETQYF
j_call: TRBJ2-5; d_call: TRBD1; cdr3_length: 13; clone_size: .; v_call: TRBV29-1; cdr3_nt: TGCAGCGTACGAGGGGGCGTAGGGGAGACCCAGTACTTC; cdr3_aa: CSVRGGVGETQYF
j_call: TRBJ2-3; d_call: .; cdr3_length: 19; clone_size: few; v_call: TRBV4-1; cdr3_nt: TGCGCCAGCAGCCAGACACCCCTGGCAGGGCATGTTGGCACAGATACGCAGTATTTT; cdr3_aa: CASSQTPLAGHVGTDTQYF
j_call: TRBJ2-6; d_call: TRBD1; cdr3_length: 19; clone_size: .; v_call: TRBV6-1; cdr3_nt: TGTGCCAGCAGTGGCCGGGACAGGGGAGGTTCTCTTGGGGCCAACGTCCTGACTTTC; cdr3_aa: CASSGRDRGGSLGANVLTF
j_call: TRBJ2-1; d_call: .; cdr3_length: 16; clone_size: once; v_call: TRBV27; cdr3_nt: TGTGCCAGCAGCCTGGGAGGGGGGCATTTTTACAATGAGCAGTTCTTC; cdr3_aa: CASSLGGGHFYNEQFF
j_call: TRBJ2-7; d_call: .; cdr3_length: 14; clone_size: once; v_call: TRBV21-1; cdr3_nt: TGTGCCAGCAGCAAAGGGCCCTTCTCCTACGAGCAGTACTTC; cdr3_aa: CASSKGPFSYEQYF
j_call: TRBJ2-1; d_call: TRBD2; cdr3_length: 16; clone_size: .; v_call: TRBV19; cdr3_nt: TGTGCCAGTAGAGAGGGTTCGAGGAGGCCGGGAGGTGAGCAGTTCTTC; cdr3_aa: CASREGSRRPGGEQFF
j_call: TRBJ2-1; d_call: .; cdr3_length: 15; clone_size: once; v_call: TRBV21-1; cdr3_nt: TGTGCCAGCAGACACGACAGGGTTATGTACAATGAGCAGTTCTTC; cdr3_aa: CASRHDRVMYNEQFF
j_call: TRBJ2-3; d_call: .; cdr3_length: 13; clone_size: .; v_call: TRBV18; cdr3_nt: TGTGCCAGCTCATCGACAGCCGCAGATACGCAGTATTTT; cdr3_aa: CASSSTAADTQYF
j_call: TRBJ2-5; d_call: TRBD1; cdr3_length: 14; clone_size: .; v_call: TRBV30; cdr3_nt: TGTGCCTGGAGTTGGACAGGGGGCGTCGAGACCCAGTACTTC; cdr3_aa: CAWSWTGGVETQYF
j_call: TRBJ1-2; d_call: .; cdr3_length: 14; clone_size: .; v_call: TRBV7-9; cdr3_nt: TGTGCCAGCAGCCAAGACAGAGCTAACTATGGCTACACCTTC; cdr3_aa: CASSQDRANYGYTF
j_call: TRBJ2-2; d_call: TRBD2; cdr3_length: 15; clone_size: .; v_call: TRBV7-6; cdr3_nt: TGTGCCAGCAGCCTGGGACTAGCGGGGACCGGGGAGCTGTTTTTT; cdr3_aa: CASSLGLAGTGELFF
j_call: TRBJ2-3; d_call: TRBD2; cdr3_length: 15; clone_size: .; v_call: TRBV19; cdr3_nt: TGTGCCAGCAGGGGACTAGCGGAAAGCACAGATACGCAGTATTTT; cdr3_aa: CASRGLAESTDTQYF
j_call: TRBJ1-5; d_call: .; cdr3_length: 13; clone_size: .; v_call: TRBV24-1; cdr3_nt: TGTGCCACCAGTGGCCTTACTGATCAGCCCCAGCATTTT; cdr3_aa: CATSGLTDQPQHF
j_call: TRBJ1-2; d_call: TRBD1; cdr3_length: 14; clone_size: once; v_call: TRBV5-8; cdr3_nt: TGTGCCAGCAGCTTGAGAGGGGGCTGGGATGGCTACACCTTC; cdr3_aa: CASSLRGGWDGYTF
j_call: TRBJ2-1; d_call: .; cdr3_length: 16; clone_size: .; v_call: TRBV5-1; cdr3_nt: TGCGCCAGCAGCTATGGAGCTGGAGCTGTATACAATGAGCAGTTCTTC; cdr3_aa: CASSYGAGAVYNEQFF
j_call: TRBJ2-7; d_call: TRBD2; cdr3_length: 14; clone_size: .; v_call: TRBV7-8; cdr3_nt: TGTGCCAGCAGCTTAGGGTGGGGGGGATACGAGCAGTACTTC; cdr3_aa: CASSLGWGGYEQYF
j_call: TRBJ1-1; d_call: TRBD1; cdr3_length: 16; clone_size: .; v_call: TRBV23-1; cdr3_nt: TGCGCCAGCAGTCCCCTCCACACAGGGGGGAACACTGAAGCTTTCTTT; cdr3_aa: CASSPLHTGGNTEAFF
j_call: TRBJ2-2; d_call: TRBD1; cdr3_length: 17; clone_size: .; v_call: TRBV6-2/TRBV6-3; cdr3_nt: TGTGCCAGCAGTTACCCTACAGGGGTTGGAGACACCGGGGAGCTGTTTTTT; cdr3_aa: CASSYPTGVGDTGELFF
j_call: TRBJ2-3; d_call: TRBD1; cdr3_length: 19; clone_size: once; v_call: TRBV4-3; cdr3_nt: TGCGCCAGCAGCCAAGCCCGGACAGGGAGCTATCTGGGTGGAGATACGCAGTATTTT; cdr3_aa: CASSQARTGSYLGGDTQYF
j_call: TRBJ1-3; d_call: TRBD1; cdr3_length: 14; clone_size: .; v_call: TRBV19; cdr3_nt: TGTGCCAGTCGGACAGGACACTCTGGAAACACCATATATTTT; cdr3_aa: CASRTGHSGNTIYF
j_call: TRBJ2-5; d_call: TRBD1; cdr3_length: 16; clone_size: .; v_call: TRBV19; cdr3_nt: TGTGCCAGTAGCGATTTTTTTACAGGGGGTAGCGAGACCCAGTACTTC; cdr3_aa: CASSDFFTGGSETQYF
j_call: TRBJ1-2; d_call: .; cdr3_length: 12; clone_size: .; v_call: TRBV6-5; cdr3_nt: TGTGCCAGCAGTTACCTTTCAGGGGGCTACACCTTC; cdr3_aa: CASSYLSGGYTF
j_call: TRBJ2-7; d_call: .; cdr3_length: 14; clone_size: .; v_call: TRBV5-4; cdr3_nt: TGTGCCAGCAGCCCGGATTTGCGCGCCGAGGGGCAGTACTTC; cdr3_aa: CASSPDLRAEGQYF
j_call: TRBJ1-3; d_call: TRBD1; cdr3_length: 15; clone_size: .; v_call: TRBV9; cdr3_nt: TGTGCCAGCAGCGCGACAGGGATGACTGGAAACACCATATATTTT; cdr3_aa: CASSATGMTGNTIYF
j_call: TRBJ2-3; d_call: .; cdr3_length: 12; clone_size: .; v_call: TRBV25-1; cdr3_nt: TGTGCCAGCAGTGCCCTCTTAGATACGCAGTATTTT; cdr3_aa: CASSALLDTQYF
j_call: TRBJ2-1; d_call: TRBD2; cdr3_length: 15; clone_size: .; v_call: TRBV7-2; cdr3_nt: TGTGCCAGCAGCGTTACTAGCGGTTCCTACAATGAGCAGTTCTTC; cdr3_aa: CASSVTSGSYNEQFF
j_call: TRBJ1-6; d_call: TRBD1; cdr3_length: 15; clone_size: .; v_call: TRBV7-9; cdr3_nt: TGTGCCAGCAGCACGGACAGGGTGGGGAATTCACCCCTCCACTTT; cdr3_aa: CASSTDRVGNSPLHF
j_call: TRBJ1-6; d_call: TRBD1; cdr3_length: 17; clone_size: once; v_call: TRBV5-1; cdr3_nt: TGCGCCAGCAGCTTGGCCCTTCCCGGGACAGATAATTCACCCCTCCACTTT; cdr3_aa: CASSLALPGTDNSPLHF
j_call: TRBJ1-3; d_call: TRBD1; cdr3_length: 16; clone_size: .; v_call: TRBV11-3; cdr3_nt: TGTGCCAGCAGCTCAACCCGGGACAGCTCTGGAAACACCATATATTTT; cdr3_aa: CASSSTRDSSGNTIYF
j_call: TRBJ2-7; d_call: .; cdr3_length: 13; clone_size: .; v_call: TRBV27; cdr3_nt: TGTGCCAGCGGTGAAACAGGGTACGACGAGCAGTACTTC; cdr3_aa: CASGETGYDEQYF
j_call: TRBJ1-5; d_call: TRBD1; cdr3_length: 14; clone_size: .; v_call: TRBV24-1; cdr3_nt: TGTGCCACCAGTGAAGCAGGGGGCGCCAGGCCCCAGCATTTT; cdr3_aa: CATSEAGGARPQHF
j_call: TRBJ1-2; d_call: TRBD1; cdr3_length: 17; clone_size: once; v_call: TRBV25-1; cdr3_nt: TGTGCCAGCAGTGGAGGGGGACAGGGAAGGGGTTCCTATGGCTACACCTTC; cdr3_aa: CASSGGGQGRGSYGYTF
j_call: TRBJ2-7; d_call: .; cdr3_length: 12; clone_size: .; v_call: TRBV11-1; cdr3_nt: TGTGCCGGCAGCCTAGACAGAGATCAGCAGTACTTC; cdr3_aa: CAGSLDRDQQYF
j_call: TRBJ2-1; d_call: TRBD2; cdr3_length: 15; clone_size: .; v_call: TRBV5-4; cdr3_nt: TGTGCCAGCAGCTTGTCATTAGCGGGACCGAGGGAGCAGTTCTTC; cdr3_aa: CASSLSLAGPREQFF
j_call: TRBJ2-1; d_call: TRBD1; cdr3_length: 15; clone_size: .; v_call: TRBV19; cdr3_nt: TGTGCCAGTAGTATTACAGGGGGCGCTTACAATGAGCAGTTCTTC; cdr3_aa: CASSITGGAYNEQFF
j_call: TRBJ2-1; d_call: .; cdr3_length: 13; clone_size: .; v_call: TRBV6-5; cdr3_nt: TGTGCCAGCAAGTCGAGCTCCTACAATGAGCAGTTCTTC; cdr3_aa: CASKSSSYNEQFF
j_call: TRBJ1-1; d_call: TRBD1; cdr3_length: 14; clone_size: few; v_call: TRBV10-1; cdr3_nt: TGCGCCAGCGCGAGGACAGGTTGGTGCACTGAAGCTTTCTTT; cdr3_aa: CASARTGWCTEAFF
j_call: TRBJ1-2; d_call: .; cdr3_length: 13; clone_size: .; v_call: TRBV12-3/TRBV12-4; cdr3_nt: TGTGCCAGCAGCCCTCAGGGGTACTATGGCTACACCTTC; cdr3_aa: CASSPQGYYGYTF
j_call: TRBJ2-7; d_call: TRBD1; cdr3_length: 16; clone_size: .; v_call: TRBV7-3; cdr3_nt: TGTGCCAGCAGCCCAACAAAGGACAGGGCCTCCTACGAGCAGTACTTC; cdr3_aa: CASSPTKDRASYEQYF
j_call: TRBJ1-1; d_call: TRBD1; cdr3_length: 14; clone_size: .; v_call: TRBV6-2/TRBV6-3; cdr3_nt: TGTGCCAGCAGCACCCGGGACAGGGTCACTGAAGCTTTCTTT; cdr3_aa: CASSTRDRVTEAFF
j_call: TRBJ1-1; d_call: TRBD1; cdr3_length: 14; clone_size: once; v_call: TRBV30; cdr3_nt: TGTGCCTGGAGGAGGGGGCTAATGAACACTGAAGCTTTCTTT; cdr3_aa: CAWRRGLMNTEAFF
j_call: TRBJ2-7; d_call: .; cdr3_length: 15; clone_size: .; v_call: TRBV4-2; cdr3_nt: TGTGCCAGCAGCCAAGCTGAGGGAGTCTCCTACGAGCAGTACTTC; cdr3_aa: CASSQAEGVSYEQYF
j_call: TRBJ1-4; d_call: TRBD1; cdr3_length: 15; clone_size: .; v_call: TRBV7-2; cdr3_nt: TGTGCCAGCAGTCAGGGGGACAGGGTGAATGAAAAACTGTTTTTT; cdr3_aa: CASSQGDRVNEKLFF
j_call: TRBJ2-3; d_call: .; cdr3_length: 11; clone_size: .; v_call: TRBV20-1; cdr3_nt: TGCAGTGCCCGCTCGCAGGATACGCAGTATTTT; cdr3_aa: CSARSQDTQYF